The 26 T cell receptor beta chains below all came from one sample that was sequenced in a study of T cell responses to AZD1222 COVID-19 vaccine. The assay was immunoSEQ multiplex PCR, and TCRdb's table has in-frame clones only and misses some. The sample holds 120,000 to 150,000 clones, 82% seen once. The sequences come from peripheral blood, collected on day 0 of MenACWY control vaccination. These receptors all come from an adult in good health.

The chain is built from TRBV4-1 and TRBJ2-5; D is uncertain. CDR3 length equals 13 residues. Germline V gives CDR1 MGHRA, CDR2 YSYEKL. Trimming removed 4 bases at V and 6 bases at J, with 12 bases between. The CDR3 DNA reads as TGCGCCAGCAGCCCACCGTCTACCAAGACCCAGTACTTC. It is translated as CASSPPSTKTQYF.

This chain uses TRBV4-2 with TRBJ2-3; D is perhaps TRBD1 or TRBD2 (5 bases each). The CDR3 extends over 16 amino acids. Germline CDR1 reads LGHNA; CDR2 reads YNFKEQ. The V end lost 4 bases, the J end lost 1 base, and 15 bases lay between the germline ends. The CDR3 DNA reads TGTGCCAGCAGCCCCCACTCCGGGACCGGCACAGATACGCAGTATTTT. Protein: CASSPHSGTGTDTQYF.

The chain combines TRBV27 with TRBJ1-6; 9 bases align to TRBD1. Germline CDR1 reads MNHEY; CDR2 reads SMNVEV (reference sequence). J gave up 7 bases and V 6 bases, and 4 bases lay outside the gene matches. The CDR3 is 14 amino acids. CDR3 in amino acids: CASRTGQGNSPLHF. In DNA form, the CDR3 reads TGTGCCAGCAGAACGGGACAGGGAAATTCACCCCTCCACTTT.

This clone appeared a single time. The chain recombines TRBV6-1 with TRBJ1-5; D may be TRBD1 (5 bases). Germline loops: CDR1 MNHNS, CDR2 SASEGT. CDR3 size: 15 residues. V was trimmed by 2 bases and J by 4 bases, leaving 12 bases between them. For the CDR3, the DNA is TGTGCCAGCAGTGAAAGGAGGGGCAGTAATCAGCCCCAGCATTTT. Translation: CASSERRGSNQPQHF.

The chain is built from TRBV29-1 and TRBJ1-3, with 8 nucleotides matching TRBD1. J gave up 3 bases and V 6 bases, and 7 bases lay outside the gene matches. This CDR3 has 14 amino acids. CDR1 SQVTM and CDR2 ANQGSEA come from the germline V gene. The CDR3 protein is CSVAGQGGGNTIYF. CDR3 DNA: TGCAGCGTGGCCGGACAGGGAGGTGGAAACACCATATATTTT.

The chain combines TRBV27 with TRBJ2-7; 7 positions match TRBD1. With 7 bases clipped from V and 3 bases from J, the junction kept 12 bases outside the gene matches. Germline assignment: CDR1 MNHEY and CDR2 SMNVEV (reference sequence). The CDR3 loop spans 15 amino acids. CDR3: CASTRVGDSFYEQYV. The CDR3 DNA follows: TGTGCCAGCACTAGAGTCGGGGACAGCTTCTACGAGCAGTACGTC.

A single count supports this clone. This rearrangement joins TRBV5-1 to TRBJ2-7; TRBD2 agrees at 11 bases. This CDR3 has 15 amino acids. The V and J ends lost 4 bases and 2 bases, in that order; junction bases with no gene match: 5. CDR1 SGHRS and CDR2 YFSETQ come from the germline V gene. DNA for the CDR3: TGCGCCAGCAGCCCCGGGACTAGCGGACCCTACGAGCAGTACGTC. It encodes CASSPGTSGPYEQYV.

The chain uses TRBV18 and TRBJ2-6; D not certain. Looked up from germline, CDR1 is KGHSH and CDR2 is LQKENI. The V gene lost 2 bases and the J gene lost 2 bases, with 10 bases spanning the gap. This CDR3 contains 16 residues. CDR3 DNA: TGTGCCAGCTCACCAGCTCGGGTCACTGGGGCCAACGTCCTGACTTTC. It is translated as CASSPARVTGANVLTF. The full variable domain, its missing parts supplied by reference TRBV18 and TRBJ2-6, is NAGVMQNPRHLVRRRGQEARLRCSPMKGHSHVYWYRQLPEEGLKFMVYLQKENIIDESGMPKERFSAEFPKEGPSILRIQQVVRGDSAAYFCASSPARVTGANVLTFGAGSRLTVL.

The rearrangement uses TRBV30 and TRBJ2-3; D might be TRBD2 (6 bases). The V gene lost 0 bases and the J gene lost 3 bases, with 13 bases spanning the gap. Germline V gives CDR1 GTSNPN, CDR2 SVGIG (reference sequence). The CDR3 spans 15 residues. CDR3 sequence: CAWSVRLAMTDTQYF. The DNA of the CDR3 is TGTGCCTGGAGTGTAAGGCTAGCGATGACAGATACGCAGTATTTT.

The chain combines TRBV9 with TRBJ1-2; the D is unclear. Trimming cost V 2 bases and J 5 bases, with 10 bases left between them. The germline V gene has CDR1 SGDLS and CDR2 YYNGEE. The CDR3 covers 13 residues. CDR3 nucleotides: TGTGCCAGCAGCGTTCCCCACAGTTATGGCTACACCTTC. Its protein product is CASSVPHSYGYTF.

This clone was seen ten or more times. This chain links TRBV14 with TRBJ2-7; D is ambiguous. The CDR3 loop spans 13 amino acids. Trimming took off 4 bases at V and 6 bases at J, with 13 bases between the two ends. CDR1 and CDR2 (germline): SGHDN, FVKESK. The chain's CDR3 is CASSLALGVEQYF. The CDR3 region has the DNA TGTGCCAGCAGCCTAGCCCTAGGAGTCGAGCAGTACTTC.

The V call is TRBV10-2, the J call TRBJ1-1; TRBD1 matches 7 bases. With V trimmed by 3 bases and J by 10 bases, 14 bases remained unmatched. The CDR3 runs 15 residues. The germline gives CDR1 WSHSY, CDR2 SAAADI. In DNA form, the CDR3 reads TGCGCCAGCAGTGAACAGGGGATCGTAGGTGTAGCAGCTTTCTTT. Its protein is CASSEQGIVGVAAFF.

The chain recombines TRBV19 with TRBJ1-5; D gene unclear. Trimming cost V 7 bases and J 5 bases, with 12 bases left between them. Germline CDR1 is LNHDA and CDR2 is SQIVND (reference sequence). CDR3 length: 13 residues. CDR3: CASNRGQDQPQHF. CDR3 sequence (DNA): TGTGCCAGTAATCGAGGGCAGGATCAGCCCCAGCATTTT.

This clone was recorded only once. This sequence joins TRBV7-6 and TRBJ1-5, with 9 positions matching TRBD1. This CDR3 comprises 13 residues. Trimming took 5 bases from V and 7 from J; bases not matched to a gene: 3. Germline V gene data show CDR1 as SGHVS and CDR2 as FNYEAQ. CDR3 nucleotide sequence: TGTGCCAGCAGCCAGGGACAGGGACAGCCCCAGCATTTT. Translation gives CASSQGQGQPQHF.

The chain joins TRBV7-9 to TRBJ1-2, with D possibly matching TRBD1 (5 bases). The CDR3 is made up of 14 amino acids. V was cut by 1 base and J by 3 bases, with 9 bases left in between. Germline CDR1 SEHNR, CDR2 FQNEAQ (reference sequence). The CDR3: CASSLDRTYYGYTF. The CDR3 DNA follows: TGTGCCAGCAGCTTAGACAGGACCTACTATGGCTACACCTTC.

The chain recombines TRBV18 with TRBJ2-1; unclear D gene. V dropped 6 bases and J dropped 7 bases, with 10 bases sitting between them. CDR1 KGHSH and CDR2 LQKENI come from the germline V gene. The CDR3 totals 12 residues. The CDR3 sequence is CASSLSQNEQFF. The CDR3, as DNA: TGTGCCAGCTCGCTTAGCCAAAATGAGCAGTTCTTC.

This clone appeared once. The chain is built from TRBV11-2 and TRBJ1-1; TRBD1 matches 7 bases. CDR3 length: 15 residues. V was pared by 5 bases and J by 1 base, with 7 bases of the junction left unmatched. The germline V gene encodes CDR1 SGHAT and CDR2 FQNNGV. The CDR3 nucleotides are TGTGCCAGCAGCGAACGGACAGGCAAGAACACTGAAGCTTTCTTT. This codes for CASSERTGKNTEAFF.

The V call is TRBV6-6, the J call TRBJ1-2, with a tentative D call TRBD1 (6 bases). The CDR3 totals 12 residues. Trimming shortened V by 6 bases and J by 11 bases, and 16 bases separated the two germline ends. Germline CDR1 is MNHNY and CDR2 is SVGAGI (reference sequence). The chain's CDR3 is CASRPGTNLYTF. CDR3 in DNA: TGTGCCAGCAGACCCGGGACAAACTTGTACACCTTC.

The V call is TRBV7-8, the J call TRBJ2-3; either TRBD1 or TRBD2 may fit D (5 bases each). This CDR3 is 16 amino acids long. Trimming stripped 2 bases from V and 5 bases from J, with 17 bases between. CDR1 and CDR2 from the germline V gene are SGHVS and FQNEAQ. This CDR3 is CASSLRGRGPGDTQYF. The CDR3 coding sequence is TGTGCCAGCAGCTTAAGGGGACGGGGCCCGGGAGATACGCAGTATTTT.

This clone was seen a single time. The J gene is TRBJ1-5, the V gene TRBV1; the DNA was not used to check the table's D call, TRBD1. TRBV1 is a known pseudogene. The CDR3 has 15 residues. The DNA for the CDR3 is TGCACCAGCAGCCAAATCGACAGGCCGATGGGGCCCCAGCATTTT. Protein sequence: CTSSQIDRPMGPQHF.

The gene calls are TRBV3-1 (or the pseudogene TRBV3-2) and TRBJ2-1; D possibly matches TRBD1 or TRBD2 (5 bases each). The CDR3 runs to 12 residues. Germline V gene sequence: CDR1 LGHDT, CDR2 YNNKEL (reference sequence). V was clipped by 8 bases and J by 4 bases, with 9 bases between them. CDR3 bases: TGTGCCAGCCGGGACGTTTACAATGAGCAGTTCTTC. Translation: CASRDVYNEQFF.

CDR3 bases: TGTGCCAGCAGCGTCGGGGGCAACTATGGCTACACCTTC. Translating it yields CASSVGGNYGYTF. This chain uses TRBV5-5 with TRBJ1-2; D is possibly TRBD1 (6 bases). Trimming shortened V by 4 bases and J by 2 bases, and 9 bases separated the two germline ends. CDR1 is SGHKS, CDR2 YYEKEE, per germline (reference sequence). CDR3 length: 13 amino acids.

The CDR3 region is CASSPFTSGGPYNEQFF. The CDR3 bases are TGTGCCAGTAGCCCCTTTACTAGCGGGGGGCCCTACAATGAGCAGTTCTTC. The gene calls are TRBV19 and TRBJ2-1, with 12 positions matching TRBD2. The V segment lost 6 bases and the J segment 2 bases; nucleotides outside the gene matches: 8. This CDR3 contains 17 residues. From germline, CDR1 is LNHDA and CDR2 SQIVND (reference sequence).

This clone was seen just once. J is TRBJ2-7 and V is TRBV11-2, with D possibly being TRBD1 (5 bases). The CDR3 extends over 13 amino acids. V was pared by 2 bases and J by 6 bases, with 11 bases between. Germline V CDR1 and CDR2: SGHAT, FQNNGV. The CDR3 sequence is CASSLYQGSEQYV. The CDR3 coding sequence is TGTGCCAGCAGCTTATATCAGGGCAGCGAGCAGTACGTC.

This chain links TRBV28 with TRBJ1-1; D is undetermined. Germline V gene sequence: CDR1 MDHEN, CDR2 SYDVKM. V lost 6 bases to trimming and J lost 0 bases, with 8 bases between them. This CDR3 is built from 13 residues. CDR3 region: CASRELMNTEAFF. The CDR3 region has the DNA TGTGCCAGCAGGGAACTCATGAACACTGAAGCTTTCTTT. Full variable domain (missing parts from reference TRBV28 and TRBJ1-1): DVKVTQSSRYLVKRTGEKVFLECVQDMDHENMFWYRQDPGLGLRLIYFSYDVKMKEKGDIPEGYSVSREKKERFSLILESASTNQTSMYLCASRELMNTEAFFGQGTRLTVV.

This chain links TRBV15 with TRBJ1-2; the D gene is possibly TRBD1 (5 bases). V was shortened by 3 bases and J by 4 bases, with 15 bases between the two germline ends. Germline V gene sequence: CDR1 LNHNV, CDR2 YYDKDF (reference sequence). The CDR3 spans 15 residues. CDR3 bases: TGTGCCACCAGCAGGGAGGCCCTGGGGGGCTATGGCTACACCTTC. Amino acid sequence: CATSREALGGYGYTF.